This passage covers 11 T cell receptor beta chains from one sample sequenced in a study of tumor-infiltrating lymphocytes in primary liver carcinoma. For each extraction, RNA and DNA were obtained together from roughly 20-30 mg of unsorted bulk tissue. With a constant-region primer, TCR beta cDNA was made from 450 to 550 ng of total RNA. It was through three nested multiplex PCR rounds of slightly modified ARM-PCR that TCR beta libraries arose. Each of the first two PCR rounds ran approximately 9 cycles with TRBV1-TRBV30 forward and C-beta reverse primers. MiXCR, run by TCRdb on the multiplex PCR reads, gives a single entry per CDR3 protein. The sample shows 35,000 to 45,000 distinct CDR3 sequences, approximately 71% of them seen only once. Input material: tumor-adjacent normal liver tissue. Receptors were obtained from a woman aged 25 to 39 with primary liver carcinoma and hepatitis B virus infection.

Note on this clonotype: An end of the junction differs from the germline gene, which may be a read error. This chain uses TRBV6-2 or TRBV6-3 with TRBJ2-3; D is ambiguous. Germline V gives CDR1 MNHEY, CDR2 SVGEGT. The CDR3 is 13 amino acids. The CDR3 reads CASSYTLLDTQYF. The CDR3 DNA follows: TGTGCCAGTAGTTACACGTTGTTGGATACGCAGTATTTT.

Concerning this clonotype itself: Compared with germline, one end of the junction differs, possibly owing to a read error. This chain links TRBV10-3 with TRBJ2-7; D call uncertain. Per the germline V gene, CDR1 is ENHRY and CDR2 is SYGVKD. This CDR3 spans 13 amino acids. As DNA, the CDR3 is TGTGCCATCAGTGAGAAGGAGCCTTACGAGCAACACTTC. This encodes CAISEKEPYEQHF.

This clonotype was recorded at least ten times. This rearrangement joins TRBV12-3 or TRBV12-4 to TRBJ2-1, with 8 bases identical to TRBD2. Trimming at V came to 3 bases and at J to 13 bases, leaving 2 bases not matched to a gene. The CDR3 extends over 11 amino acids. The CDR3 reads CASSFGTSQFF. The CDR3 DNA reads TGTGCCAGCAGTTTCGGGACTAGTCAGTTCTTC.

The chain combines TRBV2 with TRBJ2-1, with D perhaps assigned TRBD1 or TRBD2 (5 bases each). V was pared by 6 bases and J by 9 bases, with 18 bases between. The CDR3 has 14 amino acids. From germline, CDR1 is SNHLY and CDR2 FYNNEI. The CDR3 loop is CASRAGTPTGEQFF. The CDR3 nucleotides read TGTGCCAGCAGGGCCGGGACCCCCACGGGTGAGCAGTTCTTC.

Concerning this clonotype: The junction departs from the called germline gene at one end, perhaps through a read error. The CDR3 loop is CDSSQEGRGYSDTQYF. CDR3 sequence (DNA): TGCGACAGCAGCCAAGAAGGCAGGGGGTATTCAGATACGCAGTATTTT. The chain joins TRBV4-3 to TRBJ2-3; 7 bases fit TRBD1. The CDR3 has 16 residues. The germline V gene encodes CDR1 LGHNA and CDR2 YSLEER.

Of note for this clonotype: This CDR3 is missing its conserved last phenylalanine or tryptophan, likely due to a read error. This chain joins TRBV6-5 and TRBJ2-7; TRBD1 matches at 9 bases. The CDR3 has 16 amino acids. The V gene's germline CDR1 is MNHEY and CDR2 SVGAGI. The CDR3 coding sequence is TGTGCCATCAGTTACTCGGCGGGACAGGGACTTTACGAGCAGTACCTC. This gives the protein CAISYSAGQGLYEQYL.

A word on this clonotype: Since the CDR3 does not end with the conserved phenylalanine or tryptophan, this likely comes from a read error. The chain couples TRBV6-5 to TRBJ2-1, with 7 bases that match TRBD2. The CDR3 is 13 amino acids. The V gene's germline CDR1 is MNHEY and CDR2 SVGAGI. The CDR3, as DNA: TGTGCCAGCAAGCAGGGAGGGATCAATGGGCAGTTCTTA. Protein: CASKQGGINGQFL.

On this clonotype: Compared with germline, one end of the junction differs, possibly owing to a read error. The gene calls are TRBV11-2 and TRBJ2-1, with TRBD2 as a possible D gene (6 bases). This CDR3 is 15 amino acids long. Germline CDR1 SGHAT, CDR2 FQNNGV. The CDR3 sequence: CASSIEIRLPGDQFF. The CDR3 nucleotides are TGTGCCAGCAGCATAGAGATAAGACTCCCGGGGGATCAGTTCTTC.

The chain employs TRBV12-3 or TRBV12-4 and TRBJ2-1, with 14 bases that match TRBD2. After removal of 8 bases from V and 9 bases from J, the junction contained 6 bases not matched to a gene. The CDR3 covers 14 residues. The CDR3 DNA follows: TGTGCCAGCCGTATGACTAGCGGGAGGGGTGAGCAGTTCTTC. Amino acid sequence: CASRMTSGRGEQFF.

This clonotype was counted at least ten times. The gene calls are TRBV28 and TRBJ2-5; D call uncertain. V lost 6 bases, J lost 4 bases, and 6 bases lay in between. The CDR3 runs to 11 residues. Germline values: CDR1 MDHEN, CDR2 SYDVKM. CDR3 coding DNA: TGTGCCAGCAGCGAACTAGAGACCCAGTACTTC. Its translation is CASSELETQYF.

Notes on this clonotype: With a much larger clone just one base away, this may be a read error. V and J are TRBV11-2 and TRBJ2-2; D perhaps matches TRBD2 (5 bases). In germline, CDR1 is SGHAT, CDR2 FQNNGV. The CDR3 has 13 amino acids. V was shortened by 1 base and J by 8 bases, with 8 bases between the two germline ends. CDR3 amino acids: CASSLGRTGELFF. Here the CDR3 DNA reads TGTGCCAGCAGCTTAGGTAGGACTGGGGAGCTGTTTTTT.